The clone carrying this T cell receptor beta chain appeared a few times. Its antigen is unidentified. The table came from immunoSEQ multiplex PCR; TCRdb's copy has only in-frame clones and leaves some out. The repertoire includes tens of thousands of clones, around nine tenths of them detected once, and more than 20% sits in the top ten. Germline V gene lookup returns CDR1 SGHTA and CDR2 FQGNSA. V shed 1 base and J 6 bases; nucleotides not matched to a gene: 12. CDR3 size: 17 residues. The entry originates in a study of T cell responses to AZD1222 COVID-19 vaccine. Across the study: Second doses were pooled across both intervals (about 4 or about 12 weeks). Findings and limits, study-wide: Possibly, clonal diversity was underestimated; donors were largely white British and included more females. Two AZD1222 doses significantly raised spike-specific TCR breadth and depth over controls. Nearly half of the spike-specific TCRs reportedly recognize variant regions that carry no mutations.

The material was peripheral blood, obtained on day 0 of AZD1222 vaccination. This TCR was recovered from an adult in good health. V gene TRBV7-2 combines with J gene TRBJ2-3; 8 bases align to TRBD2. CDR3 sequence reads: CASSLEGRLARGDTQYF. Here the CDR3 DNA reads TGTGCCAGCAGCTTAGAAGGGAGACTAGCGCGAGGGGATACGCAGTATTTT.